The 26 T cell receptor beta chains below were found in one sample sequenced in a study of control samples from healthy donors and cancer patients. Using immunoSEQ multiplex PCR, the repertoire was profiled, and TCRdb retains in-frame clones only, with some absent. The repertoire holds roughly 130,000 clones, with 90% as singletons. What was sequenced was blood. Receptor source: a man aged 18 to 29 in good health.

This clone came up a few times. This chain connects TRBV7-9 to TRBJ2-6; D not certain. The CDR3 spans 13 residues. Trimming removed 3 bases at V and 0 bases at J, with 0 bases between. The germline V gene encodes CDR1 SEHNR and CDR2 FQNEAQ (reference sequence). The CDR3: CASSFSGANVLTF. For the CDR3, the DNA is TGTGCCAGCAGCTTCTCTGGGGCCAACGTCCTGACTTTC.

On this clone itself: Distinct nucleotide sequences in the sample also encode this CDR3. In DNA form, the CDR3 reads TGTGCCATCTTGGCAACGGGCTATGGCTACACCTTC. Protein: CAILATGYGYTF. This chain joins TRBV6-5 and TRBJ1-2; D ambiguous. Trimming cost V 10 bases and J 4 bases, with 13 bases left between them. CDR3 length: 12 amino acids. The germline V gene encodes CDR1 MNHEY and CDR2 SVGAGI.

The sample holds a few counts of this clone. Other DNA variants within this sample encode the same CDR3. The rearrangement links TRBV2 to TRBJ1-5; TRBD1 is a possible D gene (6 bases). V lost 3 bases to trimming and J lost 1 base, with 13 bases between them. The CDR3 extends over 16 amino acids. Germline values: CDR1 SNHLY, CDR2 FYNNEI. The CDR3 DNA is TGTGCCAGCAGTGAGCAGGGGCGTTCGAGCAATCAGCCCCAGCATTTT. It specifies CASSEQGRSSNQPQHF.

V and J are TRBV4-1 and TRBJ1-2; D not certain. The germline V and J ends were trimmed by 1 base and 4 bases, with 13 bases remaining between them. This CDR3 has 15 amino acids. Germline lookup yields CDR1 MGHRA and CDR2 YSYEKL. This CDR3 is CASSQGEPFPYGYTF. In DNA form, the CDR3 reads TGCGCCAGCAGCCAAGGGGAACCATTCCCCTATGGCTACACCTTC.

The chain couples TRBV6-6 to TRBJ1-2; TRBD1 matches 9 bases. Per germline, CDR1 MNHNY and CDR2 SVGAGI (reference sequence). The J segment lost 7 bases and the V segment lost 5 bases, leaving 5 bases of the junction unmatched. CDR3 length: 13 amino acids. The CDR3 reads CASSTGGAGGYTF. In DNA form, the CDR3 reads TGTGCCAGCAGTACAGGGGGCGCAGGTGGCTACACCTTC.

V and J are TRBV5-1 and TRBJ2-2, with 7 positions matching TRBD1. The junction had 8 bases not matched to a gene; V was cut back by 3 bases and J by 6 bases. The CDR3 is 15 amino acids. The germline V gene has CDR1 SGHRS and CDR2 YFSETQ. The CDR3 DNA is TGCGCCAGCAGCTCCGACAGGGCAGGCGCCGGGGAGCTGTTTTTT. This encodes CASSSDRAGAGELFF. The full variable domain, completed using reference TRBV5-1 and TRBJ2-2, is KAGVTQTPRYLIKTRGQQVTLSCSPISGHRSVSWYQQTPGQGLQFLFEYFSETQRNKGNFPGRFSGRQFSNSRSEMNVSTLELGDSALYLCASSSDRAGAGELFFGEGSRLTVL.

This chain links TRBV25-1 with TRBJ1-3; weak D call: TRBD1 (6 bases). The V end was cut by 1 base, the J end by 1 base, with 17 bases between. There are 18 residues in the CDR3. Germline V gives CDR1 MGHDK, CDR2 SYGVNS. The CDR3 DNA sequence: TGTGCCAGCAGTGAATCCGTCGGGGGCTTGGGGTCTGGAAACACCATATATTTT. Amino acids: CASSESVGGLGSGNTIYF.

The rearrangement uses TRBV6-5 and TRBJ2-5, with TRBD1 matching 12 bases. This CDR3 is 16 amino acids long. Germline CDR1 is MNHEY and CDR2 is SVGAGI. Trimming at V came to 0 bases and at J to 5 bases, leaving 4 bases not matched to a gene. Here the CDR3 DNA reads TGTGCCAGCAGTTACTCGGGACAGGGGGCCCGGGAGACCCAGTACTTC. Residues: CASSYSGQGARETQYF.

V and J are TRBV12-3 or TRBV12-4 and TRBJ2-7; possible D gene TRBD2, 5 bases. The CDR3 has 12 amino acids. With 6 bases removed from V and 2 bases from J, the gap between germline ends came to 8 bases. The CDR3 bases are TGTGCCAGCAGCCCCGGGACCTACGAGCAGTACTTC. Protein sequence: CASSPGTYEQYF.

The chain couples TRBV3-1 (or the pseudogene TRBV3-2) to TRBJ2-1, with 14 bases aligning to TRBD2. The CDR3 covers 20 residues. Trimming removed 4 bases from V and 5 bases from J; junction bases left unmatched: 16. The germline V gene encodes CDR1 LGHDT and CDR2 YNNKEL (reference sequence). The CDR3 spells CASSRRWTGTSGGANNEQFF. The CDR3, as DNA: TGTGCCAGCAGCCGAAGATGGACCGGGACTAGCGGGGGAGCCAACAATGAGCAGTTCTTC.

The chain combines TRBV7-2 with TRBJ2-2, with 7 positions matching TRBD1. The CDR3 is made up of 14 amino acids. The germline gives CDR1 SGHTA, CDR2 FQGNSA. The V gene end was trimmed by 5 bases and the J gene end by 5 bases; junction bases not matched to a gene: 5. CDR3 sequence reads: CASSVQGNTGELFF. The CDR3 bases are TGTGCCAGCAGCGTACAGGGGAATACCGGGGAGCTGTTTTTT.

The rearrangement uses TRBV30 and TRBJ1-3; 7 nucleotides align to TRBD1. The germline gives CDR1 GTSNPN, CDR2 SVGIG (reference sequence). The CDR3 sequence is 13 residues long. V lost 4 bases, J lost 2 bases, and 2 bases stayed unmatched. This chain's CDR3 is CAWTGTAGNTIYF. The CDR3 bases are TGTGCCTGGACTGGGACAGCTGGAAACACCATATATTTT.

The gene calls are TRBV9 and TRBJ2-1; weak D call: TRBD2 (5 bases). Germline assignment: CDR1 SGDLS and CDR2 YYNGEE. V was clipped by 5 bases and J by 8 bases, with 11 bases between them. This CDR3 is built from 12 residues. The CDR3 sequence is CASRAEGHEQFF. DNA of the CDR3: TGTGCCAGCAGAGCCGAGGGTCATGAGCAGTTCTTC.

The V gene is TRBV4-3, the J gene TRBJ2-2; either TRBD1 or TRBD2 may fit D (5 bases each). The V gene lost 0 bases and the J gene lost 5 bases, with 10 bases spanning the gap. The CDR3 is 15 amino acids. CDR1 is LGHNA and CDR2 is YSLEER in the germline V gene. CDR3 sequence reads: CASSQDGRETGELFF. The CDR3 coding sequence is TGCGCCAGCAGCCAAGATGGCAGGGAGACCGGGGAGCTGTTTTTT.

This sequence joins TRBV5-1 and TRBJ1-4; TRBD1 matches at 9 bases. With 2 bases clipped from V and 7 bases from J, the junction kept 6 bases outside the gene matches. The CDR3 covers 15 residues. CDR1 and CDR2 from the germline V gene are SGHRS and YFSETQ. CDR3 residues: CASSFAGTGSEKLFF. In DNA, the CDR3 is TGCGCCAGCAGCTTTGCCGGGACAGGGAGTGAAAAACTGTTTTTT.

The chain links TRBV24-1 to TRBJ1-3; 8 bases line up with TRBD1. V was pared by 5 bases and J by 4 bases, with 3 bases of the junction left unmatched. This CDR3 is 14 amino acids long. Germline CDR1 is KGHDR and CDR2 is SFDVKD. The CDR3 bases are TGTGCCACCAGTGGGACAGGGTCCGGAAACACCATATATTTT. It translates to CATSGTGSGNTIYF.

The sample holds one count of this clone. CDR3 amino acids: CSATLRGETQYF. CDR3 in DNA: TGCAGCGCCACTTTGAGAGGAGAGACCCAGTACTTC. The rearrangement uses TRBV29-1 and TRBJ2-5, with D hard to call. Germline CDR1 is SQVTM and CDR2 is ANQGSEA. Trimming removed 7 bases at V and 4 bases at J, with 13 bases between. This CDR3 comprises 12 residues.

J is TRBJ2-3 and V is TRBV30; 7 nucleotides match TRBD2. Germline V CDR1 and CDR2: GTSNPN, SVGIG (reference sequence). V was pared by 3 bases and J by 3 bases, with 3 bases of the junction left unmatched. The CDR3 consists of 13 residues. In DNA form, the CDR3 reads TGTGCCTGGAGAGCCGGGGGGACAGATACGCAGTATTTT. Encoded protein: CAWRAGGTDTQYF.

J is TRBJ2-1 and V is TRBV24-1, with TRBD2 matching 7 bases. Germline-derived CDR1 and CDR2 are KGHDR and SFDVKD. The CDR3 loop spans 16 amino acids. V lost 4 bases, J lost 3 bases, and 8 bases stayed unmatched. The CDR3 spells CATSESGTNHYNEQFF. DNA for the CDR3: TGTGCCACCAGTGAGTCCGGGACTAACCACTACAATGAGCAGTTCTTC.

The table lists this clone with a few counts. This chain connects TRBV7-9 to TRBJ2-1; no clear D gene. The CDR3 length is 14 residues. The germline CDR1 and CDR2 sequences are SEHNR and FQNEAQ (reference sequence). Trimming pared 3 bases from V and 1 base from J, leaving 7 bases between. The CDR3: CASSFRPSYNEQFF. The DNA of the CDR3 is TGTGCCAGCAGCTTTAGGCCTTCCTACAATGAGCAGTTCTTC.

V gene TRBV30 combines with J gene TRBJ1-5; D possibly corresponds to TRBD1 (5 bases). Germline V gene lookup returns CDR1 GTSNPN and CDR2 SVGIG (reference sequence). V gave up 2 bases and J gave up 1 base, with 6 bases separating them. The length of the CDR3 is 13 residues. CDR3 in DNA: TGTGCCTGGAGTAGGGACAGCAATCAGCCCCAGCATTTT. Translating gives CAWSRDSNQPQHF.

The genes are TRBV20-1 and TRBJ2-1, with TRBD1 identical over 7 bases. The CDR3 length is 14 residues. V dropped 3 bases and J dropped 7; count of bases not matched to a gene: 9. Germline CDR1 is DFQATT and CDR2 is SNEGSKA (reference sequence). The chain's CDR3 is CSASAGQARNEQFF. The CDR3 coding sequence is TGCAGTGCTAGTGCAGGACAGGCCAGGAATGAGCAGTTCTTC.

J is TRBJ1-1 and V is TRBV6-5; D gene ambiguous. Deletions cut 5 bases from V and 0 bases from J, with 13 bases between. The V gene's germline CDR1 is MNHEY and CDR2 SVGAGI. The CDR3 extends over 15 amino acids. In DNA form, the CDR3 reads TGTGCCAGCAGTCCAAGGACGGTTATGAACACTGAAGCTTTCTTT. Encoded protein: CASSPRTVMNTEAFF.

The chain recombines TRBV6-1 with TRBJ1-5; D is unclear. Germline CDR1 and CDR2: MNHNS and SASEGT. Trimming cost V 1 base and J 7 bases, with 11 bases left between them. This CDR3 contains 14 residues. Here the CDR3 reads CASSEGSGSQPQHF. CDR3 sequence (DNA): TGTGCCAGCAGTGAAGGAAGCGGCAGCCAGCCCCAGCATTTT.

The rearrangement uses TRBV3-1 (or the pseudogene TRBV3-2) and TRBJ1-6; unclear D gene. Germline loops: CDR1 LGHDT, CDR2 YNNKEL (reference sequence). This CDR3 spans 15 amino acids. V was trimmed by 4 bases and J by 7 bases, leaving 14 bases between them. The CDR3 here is CASSLLTTGNSPLHF. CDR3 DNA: TGTGCCAGCAGCCTCTTAACTACGGGGAATTCACCCCTCCACTTT.

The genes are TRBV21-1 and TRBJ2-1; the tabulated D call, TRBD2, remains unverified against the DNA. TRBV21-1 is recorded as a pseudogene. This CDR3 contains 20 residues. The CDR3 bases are TGTGCCAGCACTAAAAGAGGGGGTTTTGGGCGGGAGGCTCTTGGGAATGAGCAGTTCTTC. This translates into CASTKRGGFGREALGNEQFF.